The clone carrying this T cell receptor beta chain has a count of ten or more. TCRdb re-derived calls from the 5' RACE reads in MiXCR, one entry per CDR3 protein. The sample lists 150,000 or so distinct CDR3 sequences, approximately 6.7% occurring once. The sample is drawn from a study of T cells after yellow fever vaccination. The specimen was CD4+ T cells sorted from PBMCs, collected 5 days after the first yellow fever vaccination. The sequence derives from a man aged 18 to 30 who received the YFV17D yellow fever vaccine.

CDR3 DNA: TGTGCCAGCTCACCAGGGTTTTGGAATAGCAATCAGCCCCAGCATTTT. Its translation is CASSPGFWNSNQPQHF. This sequence joins TRBV18 and TRBJ1-5; D unclear. V was pared by 2 bases and J by 0 bases, with 11 bases between. The CDR3 sequence is 16 residues long. The V gene's germline CDR1 is KGHSH and CDR2 LQKENI.